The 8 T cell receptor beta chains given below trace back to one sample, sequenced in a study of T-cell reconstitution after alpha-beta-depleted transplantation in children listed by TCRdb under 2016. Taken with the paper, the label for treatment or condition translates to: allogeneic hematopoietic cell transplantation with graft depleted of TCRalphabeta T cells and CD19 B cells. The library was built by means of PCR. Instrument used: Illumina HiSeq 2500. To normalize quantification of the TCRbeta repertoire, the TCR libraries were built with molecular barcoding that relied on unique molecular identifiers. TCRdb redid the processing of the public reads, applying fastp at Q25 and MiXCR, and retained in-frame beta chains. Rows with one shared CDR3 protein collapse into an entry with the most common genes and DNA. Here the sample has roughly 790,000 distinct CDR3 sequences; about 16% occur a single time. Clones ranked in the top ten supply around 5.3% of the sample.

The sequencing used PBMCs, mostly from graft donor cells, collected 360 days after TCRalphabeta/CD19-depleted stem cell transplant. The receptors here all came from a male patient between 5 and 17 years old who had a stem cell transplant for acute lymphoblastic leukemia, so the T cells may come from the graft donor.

The CDR3 bases are TGCAGTGTGCGGCGGGAGACCTACAATGAGCAGTTCTTC. Protein sequence: CSVRRETYNEQFF. This chain uses TRBV20-1 with TRBJ2-1; 7 bases map to TRBD2. The CDR3 length is 13 residues. Germline assignment: CDR1 DFQATT and CDR2 SNEGSKA (reference sequence). With V trimmed by 7 bases and J by 2 bases, 5 bases remained unmatched.

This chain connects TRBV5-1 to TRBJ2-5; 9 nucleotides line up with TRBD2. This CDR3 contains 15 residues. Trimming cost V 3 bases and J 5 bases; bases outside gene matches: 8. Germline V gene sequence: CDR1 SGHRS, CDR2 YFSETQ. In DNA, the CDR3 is TGCGCCAGCAGCTCTCTAGCGGGAAAAGGGGAGACCCAGTACTTC. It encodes CASSSLAGKGETQYF. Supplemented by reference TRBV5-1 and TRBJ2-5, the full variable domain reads KAGVTQTPRYLIKTRGQQVTLSCSPISGHRSVSWYQQTPGQGLQFLFEYFSETQRNKGNFPGRFSGRQFSNSRSEMNVSTLELGDSALYLCASSSLAGKGETQYFGPGTRLLVL.

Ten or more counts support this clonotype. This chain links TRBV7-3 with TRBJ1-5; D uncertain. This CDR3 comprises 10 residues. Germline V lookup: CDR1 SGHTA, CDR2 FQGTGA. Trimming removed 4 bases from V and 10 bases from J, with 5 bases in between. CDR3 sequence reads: CASSCPPQHF. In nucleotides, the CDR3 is TGTGCCAGCAGCTGCCCTCCCCAGCATTTT.

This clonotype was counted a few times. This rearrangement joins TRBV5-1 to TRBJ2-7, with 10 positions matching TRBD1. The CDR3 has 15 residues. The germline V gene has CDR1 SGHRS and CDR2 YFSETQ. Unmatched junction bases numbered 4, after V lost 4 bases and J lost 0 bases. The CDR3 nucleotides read TGCGCCAGCAGCGGACAGGGGGTTAACTCCTACGAGCAGTACTTC. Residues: CASSGQGVNSYEQYF. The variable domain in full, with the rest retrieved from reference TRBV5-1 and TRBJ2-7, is KAGVTQTPRYLIKTRGQQVTLSCSPISGHRSVSWYQQTPGQGLQFLFEYFSETQRNKGNFPGRFSGRQFSNSRSEMNVSTLELGDSALYLCASSGQGVNSYEQYFGPGTRLTVT.

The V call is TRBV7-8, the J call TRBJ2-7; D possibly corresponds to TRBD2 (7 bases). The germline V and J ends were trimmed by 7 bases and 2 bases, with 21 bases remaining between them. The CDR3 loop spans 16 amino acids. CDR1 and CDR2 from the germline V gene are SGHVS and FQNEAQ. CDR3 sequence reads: CASIRLGGRRPYEQYF. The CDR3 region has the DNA TGTGCCAGCATTCGACTGGGGGGGCGGCGGCCCTACGAGCAGTACTTC.

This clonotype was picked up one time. This CDR3 is CASSPGQRALYEQYF. In DNA form, the CDR3 reads TGTGCCAGTAGTCCCGGACAGAGGGCCCTGTACGAGCAGTACTTC. The chain links TRBV19 to TRBJ2-7; maybe TRBD1 (6 bases). The CDR3 has 15 residues. Deletions cut 5 bases from V and 4 bases from J, with 18 bases between. CDR1 LNHDA and CDR2 SQIVND come from the germline V gene (reference sequence).

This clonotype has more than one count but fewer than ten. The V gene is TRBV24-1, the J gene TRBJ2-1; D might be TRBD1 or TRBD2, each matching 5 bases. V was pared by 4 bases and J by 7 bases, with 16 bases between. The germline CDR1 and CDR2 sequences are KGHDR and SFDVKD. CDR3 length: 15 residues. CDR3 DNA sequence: TGTGCCACCAGTGACCCCGGGACCCTGGGAAATGAGCAGTTCTTC. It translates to CATSDPGTLGNEQFF.

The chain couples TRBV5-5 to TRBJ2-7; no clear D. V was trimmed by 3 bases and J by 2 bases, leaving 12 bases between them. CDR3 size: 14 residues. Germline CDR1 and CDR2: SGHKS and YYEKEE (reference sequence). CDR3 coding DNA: TGTGCCAGCAGCTCAGAGCACTCTGCCTACGAGCAGTACTTC. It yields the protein CASSSEHSAYEQYF.